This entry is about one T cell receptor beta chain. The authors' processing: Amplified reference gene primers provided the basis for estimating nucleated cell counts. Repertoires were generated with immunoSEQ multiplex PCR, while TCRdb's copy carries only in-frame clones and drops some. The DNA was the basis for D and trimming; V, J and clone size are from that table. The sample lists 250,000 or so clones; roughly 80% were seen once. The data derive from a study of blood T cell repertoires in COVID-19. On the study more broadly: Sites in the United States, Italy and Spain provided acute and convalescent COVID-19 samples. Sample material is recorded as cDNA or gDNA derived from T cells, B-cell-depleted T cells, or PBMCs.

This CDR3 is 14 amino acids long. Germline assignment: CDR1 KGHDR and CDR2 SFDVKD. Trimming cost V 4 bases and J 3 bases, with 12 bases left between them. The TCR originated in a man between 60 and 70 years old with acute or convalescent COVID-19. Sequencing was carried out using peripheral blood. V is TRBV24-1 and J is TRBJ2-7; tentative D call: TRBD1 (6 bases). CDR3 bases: TGTGCCACCAGTGACAGGGACACTCTCTACGAGCAGTACTTC. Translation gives CATSDRDTLYEQYF.